This entry lists 28 T cell receptor beta chains sequenced from one sample in a study of graft-versus-host responses after intestinal transplantation. Some clones are missing from TCRdb's copy, which holds only in-frame ones; the method was immunoSEQ multiplex PCR. This sample has about 10,000 clones, with nearly 95% found just once. Sequencing used PBMCs, obtained roughly 6 weeks after intestinal transplantation. These receptors came from a human patient who received an intestinal transplant, so some T cells may come from the graft donor.

This CDR3 reads CASSTRGNYGYTF. The CDR3 nucleotides read TGCGCCAGCAGCACGCGGGGGAACTATGGCTACACCTTC. The V and J genes are TRBV5-1 and TRBJ1-2; D might be TRBD1 (5 bases). There are 13 residues in the CDR3. CDR1 and CDR2 from the germline V gene are SGHRS and YFSETQ. With 4 bases removed from V and 2 bases from J, the gap between germline ends came to 9 bases.

This chain uses TRBV6-1 with TRBJ1-1; TRBD1 is a possible D gene (6 bases). Per germline, CDR1 MNHNS and CDR2 SASEGT. This CDR3 region has 17 residues. V lost 4 bases, J lost 1 base, and 19 bases lay in between. Here the CDR3 DNA reads TGTGCCAGCAGTGCACAGGGAGGCGGTCTGGGGAACACTGAAGCTTTCTTT. The encoded protein is CASSAQGGGLGNTEAFF.

The count of this clone is one. V is TRBV14 and J is TRBJ1-2; the D is unclear. Germline V gene lookup returns CDR1 SGHDN and CDR2 FVKESK. V lost 1 base and J 7 bases, leaving 10 bases between the germline ends. This CDR3 is built from 13 residues. The CDR3 sequence: CASSQAPRGGYTF. CDR3 nucleotide sequence: TGTGCCAGCAGCCAAGCCCCGCGGGGTGGCTACACCTTC. The complete variable domain, with remaining parts taken from reference TRBV14 and TRBJ1-2, reads EAGVTQFPSHSVIEKGQTVTLRCDPISGHDNLYWYRRVMGKEIKFLLHFVKESKQDESGMPNNRFLAERTGGTYSTLKVQPAELEDSGVYFCASSQAPRGGYTFGSGTRLTVV.

The chain is built from TRBV19 and TRBJ2-5; D perhaps matches TRBD1 (6 bases). The length of the CDR3 is 14 residues. Between the trimmed V and J ends, which lost 4 bases and 1 base, there was a span of 10 bases. The germline gives CDR1 LNHDA, CDR2 SQIVND (reference sequence). CDR3 region: CASSRTGIQETQYF. DNA of the CDR3: TGTGCCAGTAGTAGAACAGGGATCCAAGAGACCCAGTACTTC.

This chain links TRBV10-1 with TRBJ1-1; D not resolved. CDR3 size: 12 residues. V lost 6 bases, J lost 1 base, and 6 bases lay in between. The germline V gene has CDR1 WNHNN and CDR2 SYGVQD (reference sequence). The CDR3 nucleotides read TGCGCCAGCAGCGACCCGAACACTGAAGCTTTCTTT. Protein product: CASSDPNTEAFF.

This clone appeared once. The rearrangement uses TRBV4-2 and TRBJ2-5; no clear D gene. The CDR3 has 14 amino acids. CDR1 and CDR2 from the germline V gene are LGHNA and YNFKEQ. The V and J ends lost 0 bases and 5 bases respectively, with 10 bases between them. The CDR3 DNA sequence: TGTGCCAGCAGCCAAGAGACCAATAGGGAGACCCAGTACTTC. Its protein product is CASSQETNRETQYF.

The rearrangement joins TRBV13 to TRBJ2-1; 7 nucleotides match TRBD2. J was trimmed by 10 bases and V by 8 bases; bases with no gene match: 17. CDR1 is PRHDT and CDR2 is FYEKMQ in the germline V gene (reference sequence). The CDR3 is made up of 15 amino acids. This chain's CDR3 is CASRPLGGGNSEQFF. The DNA for the CDR3 is TGTGCCAGCCGACCTCTTGGGGGGGGGAACAGCGAGCAGTTCTTC. Full variable domain (outside the CDR3, taken from reference TRBV13 and TRBJ2-1): AAGVIQSPRHLIKEKRETATLKCYPIPRHDTVYWYQQGPGQDPQFLISFYEKMQSDKGSIPDRFSAQQFSDYHSELNMSSLELGDSALYFCASRPLGGGNSEQFFGPGTRLTVL.

This chain links TRBV11-2 with TRBJ2-7; D gene ambiguous. Germline CDR1 is SGHAT and CDR2 is FQNNGV. V gave up 5 bases and J gave up 3 bases, with 11 bases separating them. The CDR3 runs 13 residues. DNA for the CDR3: TGTGCCAGCAGCCCGATGATGCTCTACGAGCAGTACTTC. Translating it yields CASSPMMLYEQYF. Variable domain in full (rest from reference TRBV11-2 and TRBJ2-7): EAGVAQSPRYKIIEKRQSVAFWCNPISGHATLYWYQQILGQGPKLLIQFQNNGVVDDSQLPKDRFSAERLKGVDSTLKIQPAKLEDSAVYLCASSPMMLYEQYFGPGTRLTVT.

The chain uses TRBV9 and TRBJ1-1; 8 nucleotides line up with TRBD1. CDR1 is SGDLS, CDR2 YYNGEE, per germline. With V trimmed by 6 bases and J by 1 base, 2 bases remained unmatched. This CDR3 has 13 amino acids. The CDR3 DNA sequence: TGTGCCAGCACACAGGGGGGGAACACTGAAGCTTTCTTT. Translated, it gives CASTQGGNTEAFF.

The CDR3 protein is CASSLEGTGLAPLHF. For the CDR3, the DNA is TGTGCCAGCAGCTTGGAGGGGACAGGGCTGGCACCCCTCCACTTT. This rearrangement joins TRBV5-6 to TRBJ1-6, with TRBD1 identical over 9 bases. Looked up from germline, CDR1 is SGHDT and CDR2 is YYEEEE. V shed 0 bases and J 11 bases; nucleotides not matched to a gene: 6. The CDR3 has 15 amino acids.

This chain links TRBV4-1 with TRBJ2-3, with 11 bases identical to TRBD2. CDR1 is MGHRA and CDR2 is YSYEKL in the germline V gene. The CDR3 extends over 17 amino acids. V gave up 2 bases and J gave up 2 bases; unmatched junction bases: 6. As DNA, the CDR3 is TGCGCCAGCAGCCAACATGGGACTAGCGGACCCACAGATACGCAGTATTTT. Translated, it gives CASSQHGTSGPTDTQYF.

The V call is TRBV5-4, the J call TRBJ2-2, with D maybe TRBD1 (5 bases). The germline gives CDR1 SGHNT, CDR2 YYREEE (reference sequence). The CDR3 has 16 residues. Deletions cut 3 bases from V and 0 bases from J, with 12 bases between. The CDR3 here is CASSYRNSPNTGELFF. The DNA for the CDR3 is TGTGCCAGCAGCTACAGGAACTCACCGAACACCGGGGAGCTGTTTTTT.

This chain connects TRBV4-1 to TRBJ2-1; the match to TRBD2 covers 7 bases. The J segment lost 6 bases and the V segment lost 0 bases, leaving 8 bases of the junction unmatched. The CDR3 has 16 amino acids. Germline CDR1 and CDR2: MGHRA and YSYEKL. The CDR3 nucleotides read TGCGCCAGCAGCCAAGATTCGACTAGCCGGGGCAATGAGCAGTTCTTC. Translating gives CASSQDSTSRGNEQFF.

The chain combines TRBV21-1 with TRBJ2-7; TRBD2, the table's D call, was not compared with the DNA. TRBV21-1 is deemed a pseudogene. The CDR3 has 14 amino acids. The CDR3 nucleotides read TGTGCCAGCAGCAGCGGTCCTTGCGTCGCCGAGCAGTACTTC. It specifies CASSSGPCVAEQYF.

The chain is built from TRBV13 and TRBJ2-7; D is undetermined. CDR3 length equals 13 residues. Germline lookup yields CDR1 PRHDT and CDR2 FYEKMQ (reference sequence). Trimming left V 3 bases short and J 0 bases short, with 6 bases between. CDR3 coding DNA: TGTGCCAGCAGCTTCCAGTTCTCCTACGAGCAGTACTTC. Protein product: CASSFQFSYEQYF.

This rearrangement joins TRBV6-6 to TRBJ1-2; D remains ambiguous. This CDR3 is built from 15 residues. Germline V gene sequence: CDR1 MNHNY, CDR2 SVGAGI (reference sequence). Trimming stripped 0 bases from V and 1 base from J, with 9 bases between. CDR3 nucleotides: TGTGCCAGCAGTTACTCGGGGTCGGATAACTATGGCTACACCTTC. This gives the protein CASSYSGSDNYGYTF.

The rearrangement joins TRBV14 to TRBJ2-1; 8 bases align to TRBD1. Trimming at V came to 2 bases and at J to 4 bases, leaving 4 bases not matched to a gene. The germline CDR1 and CDR2 sequences are SGHDN and FVKESK. CDR3 length equals 15 residues. The CDR3 protein is CASSQQGAGYNEQFF. The DNA for the CDR3 is TGTGCCAGCAGCCAACAGGGGGCGGGATACAATGAGCAGTTCTTC. Based on the CDR3 plus reference TRBV14 and TRBJ2-1, the full variable domain is EAGVTQFPSHSVIEKGQTVTLRCDPISGHDNLYWYRRVMGKEIKFLLHFVKESKQDESGMPNNRFLAERTGGTYSTLKVQPAELEDSGVYFCASSQQGAGYNEQFFGPGTRLTVL.

The chain recombines TRBV7-9 with TRBJ1-5; no clear D. V was pared by 5 bases and J by 4 bases, with 12 bases between. The CDR3 is 14 amino acids. Germline CDR1 is SEHNR and CDR2 is FQNEAQ (reference sequence). CDR3 sequence: CASSPSWVNQPQHF. The CDR3 coding sequence is TGTGCCAGCAGCCCTAGTTGGGTTAATCAGCCCCAGCATTTT.

The rearrangement uses TRBV6-6 and TRBJ1-5, with 7 bases aligning to TRBD1. Germline V gene data show CDR1 as MNHNY and CDR2 as SVGAGI (reference sequence). V shed 5 bases, J shed 4 bases, and the junction held 2 bases outside the gene matches. CDR3 length: 13 amino acids. Here the CDR3 reads CASSETGNQPQHF. For the CDR3, the DNA is TGTGCCAGCAGTGAGACAGGGAATCAGCCCCAGCATTTT.

V usage is TRBV6-5 and J usage is TRBJ1-1; TRBD1 might be the D (6 bases). The germline V and J ends were trimmed by 11 bases and 10 bases, with 29 bases remaining between them. This CDR3 has 15 amino acids. Per the germline V gene, CDR1 is MNHEY and CDR2 is SVGAGI. The CDR3 reads CAGQLEPGTPASAFF. The DNA of the CDR3 is TGTGCCGGCCAATTGGAACCCGGGACACCGGCGTCAGCTTTCTTT.

This clone occurred once. This chain joins TRBV9 and TRBJ2-7; perhaps TRBD1 as D (6 bases). The V end lost 4 bases, the J end lost 6 bases, and 11 bases lay between the germline ends. CDR3 size: 12 residues. Germline V CDR1 and CDR2: SGDLS, YYNGEE. Here the CDR3 DNA reads TGTGCCAGCAGCCCAAACAGGGCCGAGCAGTACTTC. This encodes CASSPNRAEQYF. Together with reference TRBV9 and TRBJ2-7, the CDR3 gives the full variable domain: DSGVTQTPKHLITATGQRVTLRCSPRSGDLSVYWYQQSLDQGLQFLIQYYNGEERAKGNILERFSAQQFPDLHSELNLSSLELGDSALYFCASSPNRAEQYFGPGTRLTVT.

The DNA of the CDR3 is TGTGCCAGCAGTTGGGGTGGGAACACTGAAGCTTTCTTT. Amino acid sequence: CASSWGGNTEAFF. The chain employs TRBV27 and TRBJ1-1; D is unresolved. Between the trimmed V and J ends, which lost 4 bases and 1 base, there was a span of 7 bases. The CDR3 runs to 13 residues. Germline CDR1 MNHEY, CDR2 SMNVEV (reference sequence).

The V call is TRBV6-5, the J call TRBJ1-1; D is uncertain. CDR1 is MNHEY and CDR2 is SVGAGI in the germline V gene. Trimming left V 0 bases short and J 4 bases short, with 9 bases between. This CDR3 is 14 amino acids long. The CDR3 sequence: CASSYSAGGTEAFF. Written as DNA, the CDR3 is TGTGCCAGCAGTTACTCCGCAGGAGGCACTGAAGCTTTCTTT.

V usage is TRBV28 and J usage is TRBJ2-7, with D tentatively TRBD1 or TRBD2 (7 bases each). Germline V gene lookup returns CDR1 MDHEN and CDR2 SYDVKM. V was pared by 6 bases and J by 2 bases, with 20 bases between. There are 16 residues in the CDR3. The CDR3 bases are TGTGCCAGCAGGACCTGGGGGAGGGGGCTGACCTACGAGCAGTACTTC. Its protein is CASRTWGRGLTYEQYF.

The rearrangement links TRBV6-8 to TRBJ1-5; possible D gene TRBD1, 5 bases. The CDR3 spans 13 residues. V dropped 2 bases and J dropped 7 bases, with 9 bases sitting between them. Germline-derived CDR1 and CDR2 are MNHGY and SAAAGT. The CDR3 DNA reads TGTGCCAGCAGTTACCCCAGGGTGCAGCCCCAGCATTTT. Its translation is CASSYPRVQPQHF.

In DNA form, the CDR3 reads TGTGCCAGCAGCTTTAGGGGCGGATCCGGGATGTACGAGCAGTACTTC. The encoded protein is CASSFRGGSGMYEQYF. The chain links TRBV5-6 to TRBJ2-7; D possibly matches TRBD1 or TRBD2 (5 bases each). The ends were cut back, 2 bases at V and 4 bases at J, with 19 bases in the middle. This CDR3 is built from 16 residues. Germline V gene lookup returns CDR1 SGHDT and CDR2 YYEEEE. The entire variable domain, with the rest obtained from reference TRBV5-6 and TRBJ2-7, is as follows: DAGVTQSPTHLIKTRGQQVTLRCSPKSGHDTVSWYQQALGQGPQFIFQYYEEEERQRGNFPDRFSGHQFPNYSSELNVNALLLGDSALYLCASSFRGGSGMYEQYFGPGTRLTVT.

Of note for this clone: At one of its ends the junction is not consistent with the germline gene, which may arise from a read error. The rearrangement uses TRBV10-3 and TRBJ1-6; D call uncertain. This CDR3 is built from 13 residues. Per the germline V gene, CDR1 is ENHRY and CDR2 is SYGVKD. The CDR3 spells CATSESRDSPLHF. The DNA for the CDR3 is TGTGCCACCAGTGAGTCTCGGGATTCACCCCTCCACTTT.

This chain joins TRBV15 and TRBJ1-2, with D possibly matching TRBD1 (6 bases). Germline lookup yields CDR1 LNHNV and CDR2 YYDKDF (reference sequence). This CDR3 is 14 amino acids long. Trimming stripped 5 bases from V and 4 bases from J, with 14 bases between. This chain's CDR3 is CATSLGRGGYGYTF. The CDR3 DNA reads as TGTGCCACCAGCCTGGGCAGGGGAGGCTATGGCTACACCTTC.